These 26 T cell receptor beta chains were all obtained from the same sample, sequenced in a study of T cell responses to AZD1222 COVID-19 vaccine. TCRdb's copy holds only in-frame clones and misses some; the assay was immunoSEQ multiplex PCR. The sample consists of about 100,000 clones, roughly 89% of them appearing once. Sequencing used peripheral blood, obtained on day 0 of AZD1222 vaccination. Receptors originate from an adult in good health.

This rearrangement joins TRBV16 to TRBJ1-5; a weak D match, TRBD1 (5 bases). This CDR3 has 16 amino acids. Per germline, CDR1 KGHSY and CDR2 FQNENV. Between the trimmed V and J ends, which lost 0 bases and 6 bases, there was a span of 15 bases. CDR3 sequence reads: CASSQSEVGVGQPQHF. The CDR3 region has the DNA TGTGCCAGCAGCCAATCGGAGGTGGGGGTAGGTCAGCCCCAGCATTTT.

CDR3 loop: CASSEGEEKLFF. The CDR3 nucleotides read TGTGCCAGCAGCGAGGGGGAGGAAAAACTGTTTTTT. The chain links TRBV21-1 to TRBJ1-4; the D call in the table, TRBD1, was not verified against the DNA. TRBV21-1 is noted as a pseudogene. This CDR3 is 12 amino acids long.

V is TRBV5-1 and J is TRBJ1-1, with D tentatively TRBD1 (5 bases). Germline-derived CDR1 and CDR2 are SGHRS and YFSETQ. The germline V and J ends were trimmed by 2 bases and 6 bases, with 11 bases remaining between them. The length of the CDR3 is 13 residues. The CDR3 reads CASSFWGMPEAFF. CDR3 DNA sequence: TGCGCCAGCAGCTTTTGGGGGATGCCTGAAGCTTTCTTT.

This chain links TRBV3-1 (or the pseudogene TRBV3-2) with TRBJ2-3, with D tentatively TRBD1 or TRBD2 (5 bases each). CDR1 is LGHDT, CDR2 YNNKEL, per germline (reference sequence). The CDR3 runs to 13 residues. V lost 0 bases, J lost 8 bases, and 9 bases lay in between. The CDR3, as DNA: TGTGCCAGCAGCCAAGAAGGGGCGGGTACGCAGTATTTT. Translation: CASSQEGAGTQYF.

The chain uses TRBV4-1 and TRBJ1-4; D is undetermined. Between the trimmed V and J ends, which lost 0 bases and 0 bases, there was a span of 14 bases. Germline CDR1 reads MGHRA; CDR2 reads YSYEKL. The CDR3 is 18 residues long. The CDR3 sequence: CASSQDPRRLATNEKLFF. CDR3 sequence (DNA): TGCGCCAGCAGCCAAGACCCCAGGAGATTAGCAACTAATGAAAAACTGTTTTTT.

The chain carries TRBV29-1 and TRBJ2-1; D uncertain. V lost 7 bases to trimming and J lost 7 bases, with 11 bases between them. The length of the CDR3 is 11 residues. Germline loops: CDR1 SQVTM, CDR2 ANQGSEA. In nucleotides, the CDR3 is TGCAGCGCCATGACCTGGAATGAGCAGTTCTTC. This encodes CSAMTWNEQFF.

This clone is a singleton in its sample. The chain couples TRBV19 to TRBJ1-2; no clear D gene. The germline V and J ends were trimmed by 6 bases and 5 bases, with 25 bases remaining between them. CDR3 size: 17 residues. The germline V gene encodes CDR1 LNHDA and CDR2 SQIVND (reference sequence). The CDR3 loop is CASSPHRYQLSEYGYTF. DNA for the CDR3: TGTGCCAGTAGCCCCCATCGTTACCAGCTTAGTGAGTATGGCTACACCTTC.

The CDR3 here is CASGYLLNEQFF. The CDR3 DNA is TGTGCCAGCGGGTATCTACTCAATGAGCAGTTCTTC. This chain links TRBV28 with TRBJ2-1; D remains ambiguous. Germline CDR1 MDHEN, CDR2 SYDVKM. Deletions cut 8 bases from V and 6 bases from J, with 11 bases between. The CDR3 is 12 residues long.

This clone was observed a few times. This rearrangement joins TRBV6-5 to TRBJ1-4; D is uncertain. Trimming removed 2 bases from V and 8 bases from J, with 12 bases in between. There are 14 residues in the CDR3. Germline lookup yields CDR1 MNHEY and CDR2 SVGAGI. CDR3 protein: CASSYRGSGEKLFF. The CDR3 coding sequence is TGTGCCAGCAGTTACCGAGGGTCTGGGGAAAAACTGTTTTTT.

The chain combines TRBV7-2 with TRBJ1-5; D ambiguous. V lost 2 bases to trimming and J lost 4 bases, with 3 bases between them. Germline CDR1 reads SGHTA; CDR2 reads FQGNSA. This CDR3 spans 12 amino acids. The CDR3 coding sequence is TGTGCCAGCAGCTTACAGAATCAGCCCCAGCATTTT. Its protein is CASSLQNQPQHF.

The chain combines TRBV7-9 with TRBJ1-1; tentative D call: TRBD1 (6 bases). The CDR3 runs 13 residues. V was shortened by 1 base and J by 7 bases, with 10 bases between the two germline ends. The germline CDR1 and CDR2 sequences are SEHNR and FQNEAQ (reference sequence). This CDR3 is CASSLDGGVEAFF. The CDR3 DNA reads TGTGCCAGCAGCTTAGACGGGGGCGTTGAAGCTTTCTTT.

V and J are TRBV6-1 and TRBJ2-7; no clear D gene. Germline V CDR1 and CDR2: MNHNS, SASEGT. The CDR3 is made up of 11 amino acids. V shed 4 bases and J shed 4 bases, with 5 bases lying between them. CDR3 loop: CASSAKYEQYF. The DNA for the CDR3 is TGTGCCAGCAGTGCGAAATACGAGCAGTACTTC.

The CDR3 DNA follows: TGTGCCAGTAGTATGGGACTAGCGGGGTTCTCCTACGAGCAGTACTTC. Its translation: CASSMGLAGFSYEQYF. The chain employs TRBV19 and TRBJ2-7; 13 bases agree with TRBD2. After removal of 3 bases from V and 0 bases from J, the junction contained 2 bases not matched to a gene. Germline V gene data show CDR1 as LNHDA and CDR2 as SQIVND (reference sequence). The CDR3 is 16 residues long. Drawing the rest from reference TRBV19 and TRBJ2-7, the complete variable domain is DGGITQSPKYLFRKEGQNVTLSCEQNLNHDAMYWYRQDPGQGLRLIYYSQIVNDFQKGDIAEGYSVSREKKESFPLTVTSAQKNPTAFYLCASSMGLAGFSYEQYFGPGTRLTVT.

This chain joins TRBV28 and TRBJ2-4; D unclear. Trimming took 3 bases from V and 2 from J, leaving 20 bases between them. This CDR3 comprises 18 residues. Germline-derived CDR1 and CDR2 are MDHEN and SYDVKM. The CDR3 region is CASSFAPRERQSKNIQYF. Written as DNA, the CDR3 is TGTGCCAGCAGTTTCGCGCCTCGCGAAAGGCAATCCAAAAACATTCAGTACTTC.

The chain carries TRBV9 and TRBJ1-4, with a weak D call TRBD1 (5 bases). The CDR3 consists of 13 residues. CDR1 and CDR2 (germline): SGDLS, YYNGEE. V shed 3 bases and J shed 7 bases, with 10 bases lying between them. The CDR3 DNA sequence: TGTGCCAGCAGCGCGTACAGGACTGAAAAACTGTTTTTT. It yields the protein CASSAYRTEKLFF.

J is TRBJ1-2 and V is TRBV5-1; D possibly corresponds to TRBD1 (6 bases). From germline, CDR1 is SGHRS and CDR2 YFSETQ. V gave up 1 base and J gave up 5 bases, with 9 bases separating them. The CDR3 consists of 13 residues. CDR3 residues: CASSLRQGYGYTF. The CDR3 DNA reads as TGCGCCAGCAGCTTGAGGCAGGGGTATGGCTACACCTTC.

The chain links TRBV5-4 to TRBJ2-1; no clear D. The germline V gene has CDR1 SGHNT and CDR2 YYREEE (reference sequence). CDR3 length: 12 residues. Trimming cost V 4 bases and J 5 bases, with 7 bases left between them. In nucleotides, the CDR3 is TGTGCCAGCAGCCGCTGGGACAATGAGCAGTTCTTC. Its translation is CASSRWDNEQFF.

The chain employs TRBV11-2 and TRBJ1-5; D gene unclear. The CDR3 runs 13 residues. Deletions cut 1 base from V and 5 bases from J, with 6 bases between. The germline V gene encodes CDR1 SGHAT and CDR2 FQNNGV. CDR3 DNA: TGTGCCAGCAGCTTAGCCACGTATCAGCCCCAGCATTTT. Its translation: CASSLATYQPQHF.

The rearrangement uses TRBV27 and TRBJ1-1; the match to TRBD1 covers 7 bases. The V segment lost 6 bases and the J segment 3 bases; nucleotides outside the gene matches: 13. Germline values: CDR1 MNHEY, CDR2 SMNVEV (reference sequence). The CDR3 covers 16 residues. CDR3 nucleotides: TGTGCCAGCAGCAGAGACAGGGAACCCTCGGACACTGAAGCTTTCTTT. This sequence encodes CASSRDREPSDTEAFF.

J is TRBJ1-5 and V is TRBV19; D not certain. The CDR3 extends over 12 amino acids. Germline values: CDR1 LNHDA, CDR2 SQIVND (reference sequence). Trimming stripped 5 bases from V and 3 bases from J, with 5 bases between. CDR3: CASSLPNQPQHF. The CDR3 DNA reads TGTGCCAGTAGTCTTCCCAATCAGCCCCAGCATTTT.

The chain is built from TRBV6-5 and TRBJ1-2; 8 nucleotides match TRBD1. J was trimmed by 6 bases and V by 6 bases; bases with no gene match: 6. The CDR3 has 13 amino acids. The germline V gene encodes CDR1 MNHEY and CDR2 SVGAGI. In nucleotides, the CDR3 is TGTGCCAGCAGGGACAGGGTCGTTAATGGCTACACCTTC. Its translation: CASRDRVVNGYTF.

Remarks on this clone: A read error may produce the germline difference seen at one junction end. The rearrangement joins TRBV12-3 or TRBV12-4 to TRBJ1-1; unclear D gene. The CDR3 runs to 12 residues. The chain's CDR3 is CASSVARVEAFF. The CDR3, as DNA: TGTGCCAGCAGTGTAGCCAGAGTTGAAGCTTTCTTT.

This clone was recorded once. For the CDR3, the DNA is TGCGCCAGCAGCCAAGACAGAGCCCAGAGGTTCACCATATATTTT. The encoded protein is CASSQDRAQRFTIYF. The rearrangement links TRBV4-1 to TRBJ1-3; D is unresolved. V lost 0 bases and J 9 bases, leaving 15 bases between the germline ends. CDR1 is MGHRA, CDR2 YSYEKL, per germline. The CDR3 length is 15 residues.

The table lists this clone with a few counts. The DNA is omitted, as the CDR3 cannot be located on it reliably, and the CDR3 follows TCRdb's listing. The chain links TRBV2 to TRBJ1-3; TRBD1 is the table's D call and was not checked against the DNA. The CDR3 is made up of 17 amino acids, end residues included. Germline CDR1 reads SNHLY; CDR2 reads FYNNEI. The CDR3 sequence: CASSFFGQGTAGNTIYF.

This chain joins TRBV12-5 and TRBJ2-7; TRBD1 agrees at 11 bases. With 3 bases clipped from V and 0 bases from J, the junction kept 13 bases outside the gene matches. In germline, CDR1 is LGHNT, CDR2 FRNRAP. The CDR3 length is 19 residues. CDR3 in DNA: TGTGCTAGTGGTTTATCCCGAGGGACAGGGGGAAACCGCTCCTACGAGCAGTACTTC. This sequence encodes CASGLSRGTGGNRSYEQYF.

This clone was observed a handful of times. The rearrangement uses TRBV6-1 and TRBJ1-1; D is unclear. This CDR3 comprises 12 residues. The V end was cut by 0 bases, the J end by 11 bases, with 10 bases between. Germline loops: CDR1 MNHNS, CDR2 SASEGT. The CDR3 DNA reads TGTGCCAGCAGTGAAGCTCGCACTAGGGCTTTCTTT. It is translated as CASSEARTRAFF.